This record looks at one TCR beta chain sequence and its context. Its target is unknown. This record comes from a study of T cell responses to AZD1222 COVID-19 vaccine. Study-level results: Among spike-specific TCRs, nearly half reportedly target unmutated variant regions. Among the donors, most were white British and more were female, and clonal diversity was possibly underestimated.

Germline assignment: CDR1 MNHNY and CDR2 SVGAGI (reference sequence). The CDR3 length is 14 residues. Germline trimming cut 6 bases from V and 1 base from J; bases unmatched to any gene: 5. TCRdb keeps only in-frame clones here, not all; method: immunoSEQ multiplex PCR. The table has some 98,000 clones, approximately 84% seen once. The chain combines TRBV6-6 with TRBJ1-2; the match to TRBD1 covers 7 bases. Material: peripheral blood, obtained 28 days after the second AZD1222 dose. The TCR originated in an adult who received the AZD1222 COVID-19 vaccine. The CDR3 nucleotides read TGTGCCAGCAGGACTACAGGGGTTAACTATGGCTACACCTTC. Residues: CASRTTGVNYGYTF.